This TCR beta chain was identified in a study of blood T cells in healthy people across ages. Through a sample-barcoded 5' primer and a J-beta primer mix, a second PCR was run for about 6 to 11 cycles. Via MiXCR, TCRdb re-called the 5' RACE reads, giving one row per CDR3 protein. The sample records around 900,000 distinct CDR3 sequences, roughly 51% being singletons. Study observations and caveats: Researchers said unsorted PBMCs prevented a conclusive naive versus antigen-experienced comparison.

Each sample yielded at least 6 micrograms of PBMC total RNA. The germline V gene encodes CDR1 PRHDT and CDR2 FYEKMQ (reference sequence). The length of the CDR3 is 15 residues. Concerning this clonotype: The antigen remains unidentified.

The sample taken for sequencing was blood. The receptor was isolated from a woman in her sixties in good health. The chain couples TRBV13 to TRBJ2-4; 9 positions match TRBD1. The DNA end lines up better with TRBJ2-7; the J call may be wrong. This chain's CDR3 is CASSKGQGISYEQYF. CDR3 DNA sequence: TGTGCCAGCAGCAAAGGACAGGGGATTTCCTACGAGCAGTACTTC.